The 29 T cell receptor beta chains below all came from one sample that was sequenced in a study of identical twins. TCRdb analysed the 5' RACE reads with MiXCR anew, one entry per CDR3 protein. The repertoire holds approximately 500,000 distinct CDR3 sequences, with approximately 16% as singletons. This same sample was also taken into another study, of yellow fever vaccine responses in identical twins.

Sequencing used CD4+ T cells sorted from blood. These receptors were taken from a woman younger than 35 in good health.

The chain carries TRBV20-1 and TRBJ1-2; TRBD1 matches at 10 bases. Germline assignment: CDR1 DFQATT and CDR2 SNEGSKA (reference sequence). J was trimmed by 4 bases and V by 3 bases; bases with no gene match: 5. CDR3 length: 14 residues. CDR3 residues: CSARGQGRGYGYTF. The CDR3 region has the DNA TGCAGTGCTAGGGGACAGGGGCGTGGCTATGGCTACACCTTC.

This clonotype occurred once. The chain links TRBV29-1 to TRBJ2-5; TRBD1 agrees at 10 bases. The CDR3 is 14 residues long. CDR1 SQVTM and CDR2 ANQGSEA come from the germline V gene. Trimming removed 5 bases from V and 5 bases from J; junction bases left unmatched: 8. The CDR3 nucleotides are TGCAGCGTTCGGACAGGGGGTATGACGGAGACCCAGTACTTC. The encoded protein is CSVRTGGMTETQYF.

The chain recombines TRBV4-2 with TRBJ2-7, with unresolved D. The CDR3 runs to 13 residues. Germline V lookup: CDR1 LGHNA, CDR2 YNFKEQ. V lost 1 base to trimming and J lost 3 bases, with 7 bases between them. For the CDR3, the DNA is TGTGCCAGCAGCCAAGCACAGTACTACGAGCAGTACTTC. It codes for CASSQAQYYEQYF.

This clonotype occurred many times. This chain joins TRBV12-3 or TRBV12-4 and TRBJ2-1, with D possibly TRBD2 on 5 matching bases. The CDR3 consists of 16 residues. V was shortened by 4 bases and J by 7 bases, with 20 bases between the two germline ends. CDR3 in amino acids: CASSYPGLASENEQFF. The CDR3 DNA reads TGTGCCAGCAGTTACCCCGGGCTAGCATCTGAAAATGAGCAGTTCTTC.

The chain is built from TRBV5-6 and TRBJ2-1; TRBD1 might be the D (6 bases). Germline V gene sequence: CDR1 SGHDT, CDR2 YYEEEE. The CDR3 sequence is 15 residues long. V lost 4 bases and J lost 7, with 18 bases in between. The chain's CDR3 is CASSPFFRGRNEQFF. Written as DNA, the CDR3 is TGTGCCAGCAGCCCATTCTTCAGGGGTCGGAATGAGCAGTTCTTC.

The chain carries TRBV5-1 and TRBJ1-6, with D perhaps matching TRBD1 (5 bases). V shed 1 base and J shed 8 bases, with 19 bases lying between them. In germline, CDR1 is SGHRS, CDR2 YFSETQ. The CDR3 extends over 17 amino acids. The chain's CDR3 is CASSLIDYRSADSPLHF. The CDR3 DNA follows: TGCGCCAGCAGCTTGATTGACTACAGGTCGGCGGATTCACCCCTCCACTTT. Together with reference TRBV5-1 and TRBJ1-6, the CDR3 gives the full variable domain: KAGVTQTPRYLIKTRGQQVTLSCSPISGHRSVSWYQQTPGQGLQFLFEYFSETQRNKGNFPGRFSGRQFSNSRSEMNVSTLELGDSALYLCASSLIDYRSADSPLHFGNGTRLTVT.

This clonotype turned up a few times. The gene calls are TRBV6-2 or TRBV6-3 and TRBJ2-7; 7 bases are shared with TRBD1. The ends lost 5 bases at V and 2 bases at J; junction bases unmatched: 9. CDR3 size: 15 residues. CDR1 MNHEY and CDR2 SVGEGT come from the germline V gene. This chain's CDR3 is CASSTEDRLTYEQYF. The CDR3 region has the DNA TGTGCCAGCAGTACCGAGGACAGGTTAACCTACGAGCAGTACTTC.

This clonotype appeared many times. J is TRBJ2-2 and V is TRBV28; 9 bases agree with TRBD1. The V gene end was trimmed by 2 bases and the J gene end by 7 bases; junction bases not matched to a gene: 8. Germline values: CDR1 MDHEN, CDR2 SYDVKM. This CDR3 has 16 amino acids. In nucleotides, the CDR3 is TGTGCCAGCAGTTTACCCGGGACAGGGTTGAACGGGGAGCTGTTTTTT. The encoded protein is CASSLPGTGLNGELFF.

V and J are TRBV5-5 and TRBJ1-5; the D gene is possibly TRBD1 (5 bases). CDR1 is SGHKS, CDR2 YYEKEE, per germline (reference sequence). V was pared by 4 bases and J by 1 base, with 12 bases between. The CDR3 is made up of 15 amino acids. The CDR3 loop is CASSLGWGSNQPQHF. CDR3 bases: TGTGCCAGCAGCCTGGGTTGGGGGAGCAATCAGCCCCAGCATTTT.

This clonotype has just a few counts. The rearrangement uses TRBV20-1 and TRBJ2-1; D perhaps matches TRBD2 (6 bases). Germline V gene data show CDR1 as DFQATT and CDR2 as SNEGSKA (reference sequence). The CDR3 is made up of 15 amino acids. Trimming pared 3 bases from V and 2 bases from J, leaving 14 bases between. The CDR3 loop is CSASPGGGPYNEQFF. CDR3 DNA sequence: TGCAGTGCTAGTCCCGGGGGAGGACCCTACAATGAGCAGTTCTTC.

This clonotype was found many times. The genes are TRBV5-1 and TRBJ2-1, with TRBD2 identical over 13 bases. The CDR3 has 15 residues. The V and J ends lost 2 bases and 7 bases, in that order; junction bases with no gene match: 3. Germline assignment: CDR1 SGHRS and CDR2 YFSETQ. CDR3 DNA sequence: TGCGCCAGCAGCTTACTAGCGGGAGGGGCGAATGAGCAGTTCTTC. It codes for CASSLLAGGANEQFF.

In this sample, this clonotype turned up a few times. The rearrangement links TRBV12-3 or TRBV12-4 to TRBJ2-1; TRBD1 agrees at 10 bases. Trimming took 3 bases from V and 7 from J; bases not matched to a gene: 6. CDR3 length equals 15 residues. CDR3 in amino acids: CASSFRRTGGNEQFF. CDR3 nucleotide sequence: TGTGCCAGCAGTTTTCGGCGGACAGGGGGTAATGAGCAGTTCTTC.

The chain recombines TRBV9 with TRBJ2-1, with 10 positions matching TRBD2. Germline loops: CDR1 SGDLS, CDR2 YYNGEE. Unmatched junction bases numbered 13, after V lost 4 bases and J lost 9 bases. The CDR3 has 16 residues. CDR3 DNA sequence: TGTGCCAGCAGCCTGGTAGCGGGAGGTCAGGCGGGTGAGCAGTTCTTC. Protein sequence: CASSLVAGGQAGEQFF.

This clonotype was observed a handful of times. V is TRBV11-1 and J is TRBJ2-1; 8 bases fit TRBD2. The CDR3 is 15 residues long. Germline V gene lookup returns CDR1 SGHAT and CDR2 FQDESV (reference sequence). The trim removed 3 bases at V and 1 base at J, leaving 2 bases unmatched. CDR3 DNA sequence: TGTGCCAGCAGCTTTGGACTAGCTTCCTACAATGAGCAGTTCTTC. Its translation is CASSFGLASYNEQFF.

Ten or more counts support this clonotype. The CDR3 loop reads CAISDGLAGVSTQYF. In DNA form, the CDR3 reads TGTGCCATCAGTGATGGGCTAGCGGGAGTCAGTACGCAGTATTTT. The V call is TRBV10-3, the J call TRBJ2-3; 10 bases match TRBD2. The length of the CDR3 is 15 residues. The ends lost 3 bases at V and 8 bases at J; junction bases unmatched: 8. In germline, CDR1 is ENHRY, CDR2 SYGVKD.

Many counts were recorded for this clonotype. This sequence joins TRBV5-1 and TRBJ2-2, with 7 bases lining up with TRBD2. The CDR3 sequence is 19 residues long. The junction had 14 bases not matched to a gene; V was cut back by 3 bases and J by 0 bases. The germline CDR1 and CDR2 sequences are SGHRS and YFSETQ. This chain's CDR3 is CASSSASLAPTANTGELFF. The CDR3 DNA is TGCGCCAGCAGCTCGGCCTCACTAGCGCCGACCGCGAACACCGGGGAGCTGTTTTTT.

The CDR3 region has the DNA TGTGCCAGCAGTTACTGGGACACCCCTGGTGGCTACACCTTC. This sequence encodes CASSYWDTPGGYTF. The chain uses TRBV6-2 or TRBV6-3 and TRBJ1-2; D is perhaps TRBD1 (6 bases). Germline-derived CDR1 and CDR2 are MNHEY and SVGEGT. Trimming stripped 1 base from V and 7 bases from J, with 13 bases between. The CDR3 loop spans 14 amino acids.

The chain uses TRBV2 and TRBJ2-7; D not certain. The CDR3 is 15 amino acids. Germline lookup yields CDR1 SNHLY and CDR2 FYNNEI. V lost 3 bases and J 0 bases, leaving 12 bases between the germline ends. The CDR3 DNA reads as TGTGCCAGCAGTGATGAAGTACTAAACTCCTACGAGCAGTACTTC. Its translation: CASSDEVLNSYEQYF. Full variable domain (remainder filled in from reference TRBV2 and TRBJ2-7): EPEVTQTPSHQVTQMGQEVILRCVPISNHLYFYWYRQILGQKVEFLVSFYNNEISEKSEIFDDQFSVERPDGSNFTLKIRSTKLEDSAMYFCASSDEVLNSYEQYFGPGTRLTVT.

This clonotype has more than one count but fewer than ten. The CDR3 region has the DNA TGTGCCAGCAGTTCCCAAATGCGAGGGTATCAAGAGACCCAGTACTTC. Protein: CASSSQMRGYQETQYF. V gene TRBV6-5 combines with J gene TRBJ2-5; perhaps TRBD2 as D (5 bases). Per the germline V gene, CDR1 is MNHEY and CDR2 is SVGAGI. Trimming removed 4 bases at V and 2 bases at J, with 17 bases between. The CDR3 spans 16 residues.

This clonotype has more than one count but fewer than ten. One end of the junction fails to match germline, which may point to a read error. CDR3 amino acids: CATSGLEFSGELFF. The CDR3 coding sequence is TGTGCCACCAGTGGTCTCGAGTTCTCGGGGGAGCTTTTTTTT. The rearrangement joins TRBV24-1 to TRBJ2-2; a weak D match, TRBD2 (6 bases). CDR3 size: 14 residues. The germline gives CDR1 KGHDR, CDR2 SFDVKD.

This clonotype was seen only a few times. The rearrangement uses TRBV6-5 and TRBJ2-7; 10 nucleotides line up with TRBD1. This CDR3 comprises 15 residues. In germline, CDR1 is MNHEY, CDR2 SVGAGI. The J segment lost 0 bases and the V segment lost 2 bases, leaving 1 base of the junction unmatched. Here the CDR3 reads CASSYRDRGSYEQYF. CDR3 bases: TGTGCCAGCAGTTACCGGGACAGGGGCTCCTACGAGCAGTACTTC.

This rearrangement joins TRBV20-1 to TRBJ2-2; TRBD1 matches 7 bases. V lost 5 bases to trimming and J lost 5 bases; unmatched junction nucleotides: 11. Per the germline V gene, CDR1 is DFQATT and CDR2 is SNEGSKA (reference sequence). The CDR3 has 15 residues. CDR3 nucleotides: TGCAGTGCTCTGAGATGGGACAGATATACCGGGGAGCTGTTTTTT. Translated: CSALRWDRYTGELFF.

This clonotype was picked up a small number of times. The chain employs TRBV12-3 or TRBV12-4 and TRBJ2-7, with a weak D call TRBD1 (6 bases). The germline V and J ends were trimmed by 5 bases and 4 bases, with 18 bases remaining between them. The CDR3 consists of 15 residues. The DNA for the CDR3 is TGTGCCAGCAGTAACTATTTCAGGGGCAGTTACGAGCAGTACTTC. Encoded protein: CASSNYFRGSYEQYF.

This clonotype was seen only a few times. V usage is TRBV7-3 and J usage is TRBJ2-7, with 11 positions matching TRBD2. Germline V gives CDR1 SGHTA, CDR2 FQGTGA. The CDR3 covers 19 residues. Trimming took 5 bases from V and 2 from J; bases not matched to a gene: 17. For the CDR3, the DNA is TGTGCCAGCAGCCCCGGGGCCCCCCTAGCGGGAGGACCGGCCTACGAGCAGTACTTC. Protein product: CASSPGAPLAGGPAYEQYF.

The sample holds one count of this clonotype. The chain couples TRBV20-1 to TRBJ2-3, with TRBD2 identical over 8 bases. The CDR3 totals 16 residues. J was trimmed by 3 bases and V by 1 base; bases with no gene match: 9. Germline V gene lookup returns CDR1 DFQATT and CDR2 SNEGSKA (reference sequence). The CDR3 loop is CSARGGSGSGTDTQYF. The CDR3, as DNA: TGCAGTGCTAGAGGCGGAAGCGGGAGCGGTACAGATACGCAGTATTTT.

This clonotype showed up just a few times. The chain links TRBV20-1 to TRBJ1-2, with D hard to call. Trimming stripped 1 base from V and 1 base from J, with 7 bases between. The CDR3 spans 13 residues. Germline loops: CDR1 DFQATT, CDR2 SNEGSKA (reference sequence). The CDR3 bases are TGCAGTGCTAGAGGGCAGGTTAACTATGGCTACACCTTC. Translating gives CSARGQVNYGYTF.

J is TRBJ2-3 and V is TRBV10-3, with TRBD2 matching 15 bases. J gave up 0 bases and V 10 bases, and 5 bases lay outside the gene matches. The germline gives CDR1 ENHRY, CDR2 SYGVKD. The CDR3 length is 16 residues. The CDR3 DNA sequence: TGTGCCACCCGGACTAGCGGGGGGGCTAGCACAGATACGCAGTATTTT. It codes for CATRTSGGASTDTQYF.

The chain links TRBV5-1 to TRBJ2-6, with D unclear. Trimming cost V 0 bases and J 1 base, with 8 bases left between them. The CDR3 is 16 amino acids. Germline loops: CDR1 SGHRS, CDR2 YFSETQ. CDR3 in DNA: TGCGCCAGCAGCTTGGATCAGATTTCTGGGGCCAACGTCCTGACTTTC. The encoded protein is CASSLDQISGANVLTF.

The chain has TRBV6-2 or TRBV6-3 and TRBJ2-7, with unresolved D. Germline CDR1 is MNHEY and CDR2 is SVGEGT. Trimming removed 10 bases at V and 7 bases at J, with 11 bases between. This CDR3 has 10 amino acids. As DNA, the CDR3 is TGTGCCACCAATTCTGTGGAGCAGTACTTC. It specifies CATNSVEQYF.